This TCR beta chain derives from a study of blood T cell repertoires in COVID-19. Measured with immunoSEQ multiplex PCR; TCRdb has only the in-frame clones, and not every one. The sample has about 120,000 clones, 90% seen once. The CDR3 is 18 residues long. The V and J ends lost 4 bases and 0 bases, in that order; junction bases with no gene match: 11. The germline V gene encodes CDR1 SGHTA and CDR2 FQGNSA. This chain uses TRBV7-2 with TRBJ1-3; 8 bases are a match to TRBD1. The sequence was obtained from an older woman with COVID-19, enrolled during active disease. The sequenced sample was peripheral blood. CDR3: CASSSRLRTGTSGNTIYF. The DNA of the CDR3 is TGTGCCAGCAGCTCACGTCTCCGGACAGGGACCTCTGGAAACACCATATATTTT.